Sequencing of this TCR beta chain was carried out in a study of blood T cell repertoires in COVID-19. As for the study in general: The origin of the acute and convalescent COVID-19 samples was the United States, Italy and Spain.

Clinical history as reported by participants underpinned cohort assignment. The CDR3 length is 15 residues. The ends were cut back, 4 bases at V and 5 bases at J, with 17 bases in the middle. Germline CDR1 reads MNHNY; CDR2 reads SVGAGI (reference sequence). As handled by the study authors: Amplification from reference gene primers served as the basis for estimated nucleated cell counts. Here immunoSEQ multiplex PCR was the method, and the copy in TCRdb shows in-frame clones only, minus some. The V and J calls and clone size come from that table; D and trimming were worked out from the DNA. The sample holds about 270,000 clones; over 80% are singletons and the top ten take over 4%.

The chain uses TRBV6-6 and TRBJ1-2; the D gene is possibly TRBD1 (6 bases). The receptor's source is a woman aged 25 to 45 with acute COVID-19. The specimen sequenced was PBMCs or T cells enriched from blood (not recorded which). CDR3 loop: CASSFAPGGLYGYTF. The CDR3, as DNA: TGTGCCAGCAGTTTCGCCCCGGGGGGGCTATATGGCTACACCTTC.